The 23 T cell receptor beta chains reported below all come from one sample, sequenced in a study of shared clonotypes between healthy human individuals. Repertoires were generated with immunoSEQ multiplex PCR, while TCRdb's copy carries only in-frame clones and drops some. The sample shows around 1.4 million clones, about 98.5% of them seen only once. Sequencing input: naive CD4+ T cells sorted from blood. As to subset: CD45RA+ positively selected. Receptors originate from a man aged 30 to 39 in good health.

The chain recombines TRBV28 with TRBJ2-7; 12 bases fit TRBD1. The CDR3 runs to 15 residues. Germline V gives CDR1 MDHEN, CDR2 SYDVKM. The trim removed 7 bases at V and 3 bases at J, leaving 7 bases unmatched. The CDR3 reads CASTPGTGGLYEQYF. CDR3 nucleotides: TGTGCCAGCACCCCCGGGACAGGGGGCCTCTACGAGCAGTACTTC.

The gene calls are TRBV7-8 and TRBJ2-7; no clear D. The germline V gene encodes CDR1 SGHVS and CDR2 FQNEAQ. V lost 0 bases to trimming and J lost 4 bases, with 7 bases between them. This CDR3 region has 13 residues. The CDR3 DNA sequence: TGTGCCAGCAGCTTAGCGAGGTCTTACGAGCAGTACTTC. It translates to CASSLARSYEQYF.

The CDR3 region is CASSPGGGSGYEQYF. Here the CDR3 DNA reads TGTGCCAGCAGCCCGGGAGGGGGTAGCGGCTACGAGCAGTACTTC. The chain carries TRBV28 and TRBJ2-7; TRBD2 aligns across 8 bases. Germline CDR1 and CDR2: MDHEN and SYDVKM. This CDR3 has 15 amino acids. Trimming cost V 6 bases and J 3 bases; bases outside gene matches: 10.

The genes are TRBV18 and TRBJ2-7; 7 bases align to TRBD1. The CDR3 is made up of 17 amino acids. Per the germline V gene, CDR1 is KGHSH and CDR2 is LQKENI. Germline trimming cut 1 base from V and 0 bases from J; bases unmatched to any gene: 9. The CDR3 region is CASSPLRTGISSYEQYF. The CDR3 DNA reads as TGTGCCAGCTCACCACTCCGGACAGGAATCAGCTCCTACGAGCAGTACTTC.

The CDR3 protein is CASSVEVTNTGELFF. The CDR3 nucleotides read TGTGCCAGCAGCGTAGAAGTCACGAACACCGGGGAGCTGTTTTTT. The chain combines TRBV9 with TRBJ2-2; D gene uncertain. V was shortened by 0 bases and J by 0 bases, with 6 bases between the two germline ends. The CDR3 runs 15 residues. Germline lookup yields CDR1 SGDLS and CDR2 YYNGEE.

This sequence joins TRBV18 and TRBJ1-1; D is perhaps TRBD1 (5 bases). Trimming took off 7 bases at V and 0 bases at J, with 15 bases between the two ends. The V gene's germline CDR1 is KGHSH and CDR2 LQKENI. CDR3 length: 15 residues. The CDR3 nucleotides read TGTGCCAGCTTCTCAGGGATAACTATGAACACTGAAGCTTTCTTT. Translated: CASFSGITMNTEAFF.

The genes are TRBV29-1 and TRBJ1-4; D gene uncertain. Trimming took off 7 bases at V and 8 bases at J, with 17 bases between the two ends. CDR1 SQVTM and CDR2 ANQGSEA come from the germline V gene. The CDR3 contains 13 residues. The CDR3 reads CSAALGLGEKLFF. The CDR3 DNA sequence: TGCAGCGCTGCACTTGGGTTGGGAGAAAAACTGTTTTTT.

This chain links TRBV5-6 with TRBJ2-7; no clear D gene. V was clipped by 4 bases and J by 2 bases, with 7 bases between them. Germline V gene data show CDR1 as SGHDT and CDR2 as YYEEEE. The CDR3 is made up of 12 amino acids. CDR3 sequence (DNA): TGTGCCAGCAGCCATAGGACCTACGAGCAGTACTTC. Translated: CASSHRTYEQYF.

This chain joins TRBV5-1 and TRBJ1-1, with D unresolved. Germline V gene lookup returns CDR1 SGHRS and CDR2 YFSETQ. The CDR3 has 14 residues. V was pared by 1 base and J by 7 bases, with 14 bases between. The CDR3: CASSLWEGPDEAFF. The DNA of the CDR3 is TGCGCCAGCAGCTTGTGGGAAGGGCCAGATGAAGCTTTCTTT.

The J gene is TRBJ2-2, the V gene TRBV7-8; 10 bases align to TRBD2. V was pared by 5 bases and J by 7 bases, with 10 bases of the junction left unmatched. This CDR3 is 16 amino acids long. Looked up from germline, CDR1 is SGHVS and CDR2 is FQNEAQ. CDR3 region: CASSAGLAEADGELFF. The DNA for the CDR3 is TGTGCCAGCAGCGCCGGACTAGCGGAGGCGGACGGGGAGCTGTTTTTT. The complete variable domain, with remaining parts taken from reference TRBV7-8 and TRBJ2-2, reads GAGVSQSPRYKVAKRGQDVALRCDPISGHVSLFWYQQALGQGPEFLTYFQNEAQLDKSGLPSDRFFAERPEGSVSTLKIQRTQQEDSAVYLCASSAGLAEADGELFFGEGSRLTVL.

The gene calls are TRBV5-5 and TRBJ2-7; perhaps D is TRBD1 or TRBD2 (6 bases each). CDR3 length: 16 residues. Germline V gene sequence: CDR1 SGHKS, CDR2 YYEKEE (reference sequence). V was shortened by 4 bases and J by 1 base, with 18 bases between the two germline ends. As DNA, the CDR3 is TGTGCCAGCAGCCAGGTTGGGGGGCGCGGATCCTACGAGCAGTACTTC. Residues: CASSQVGGRGSYEQYF.

This chain connects TRBV28 to TRBJ1-5; 8 bases agree with TRBD1. The CDR3 totals 15 residues. Germline V gene data show CDR1 as MDHEN and CDR2 as SYDVKM. The ends lost 4 bases at V and 5 bases at J; junction bases unmatched: 7. CDR3 residues: CASSSTGGTYQPQHF. In DNA form, the CDR3 reads TGTGCCAGCAGTTCAACAGGGGGGACTTATCAGCCCCAGCATTTT.

The chain uses TRBV7-7 and TRBJ2-5; perhaps TRBD1 as D (6 bases). The length of the CDR3 is 13 residues. Trimming left V 3 bases short and J 3 bases short, with 8 bases between. Germline CDR1 is SSHAT and CDR2 is FNYEAQ (reference sequence). In nucleotides, the CDR3 is TGTGCCAGCAGCTTTACAGGGAAAGAGACCCAGTACTTC. It codes for CASSFTGKETQYF.

The chain joins TRBV20-1 to TRBJ1-1; D gene ambiguous. Germline lookup yields CDR1 DFQATT and CDR2 SNEGSKA (reference sequence). V was clipped by 6 bases and J by 1 base, with 6 bases between them. This CDR3 region has 11 residues. This chain's CDR3 is CSAQKNTEAFF. The CDR3 coding sequence is TGCAGTGCGCAGAAGAACACTGAAGCTTTCTTT.

J is TRBJ2-7 and V is TRBV11-2, with no clear D. Trimming shortened V by 0 bases and J by 1 base, and 10 bases separated the two germline ends. The CDR3 runs to 15 residues. Germline assignment: CDR1 SGHAT and CDR2 FQNNGV. The CDR3 sequence is CASSLEWLGSYEQYF. CDR3 sequence (DNA): TGTGCCAGCAGCTTAGAATGGCTCGGATCCTACGAGCAGTACTTC.

J is TRBJ2-1 and V is TRBV7-2; D could derive from TRBD1 or TRBD2 (5 bases each). The CDR3 totals 15 residues. V was trimmed by 5 bases and J by 0 bases, leaving 11 bases between them. Germline V CDR1 and CDR2: SGHTA, FQGNSA. The CDR3 DNA sequence: TGTGCCAGCAGCCAAACCGGGGCCTCCTACAATGAGCAGTTCTTC. As protein: CASSQTGASYNEQFF. Supplemented by reference TRBV7-2 and TRBJ2-1, the full variable domain reads GAGVSQSPSNKVTEKGKDVELRCDPISGHTALYWYRQSLGQGLEFLIYFQGNSAPDKSGLPSDRFSAERTGGSVSTLTIQRTQQEDSAVYLCASSQTGASYNEQFFGPGTRLTVL.

V gene TRBV11-3 combines with J gene TRBJ1-1; 7 bases are a match to TRBD1. The CDR3 has 17 amino acids. Germline V gives CDR1 SGHNT, CDR2 YENEEA. Trimming took 2 bases from V and 2 from J; bases not matched to a gene: 11. CDR3 amino acids: CASSLMVKGAINTEAFF. CDR3 coding DNA: TGTGCCAGCAGCTTAATGGTAAAGGGGGCGATAAACACTGAAGCTTTCTTT. The whole variable domain, remainder taken from reference TRBV11-3 and TRBJ1-1, is EAGVVQSPRYKIIEKKQPVAFWCNPISGHNTLYWYLQNLGQGPELLIRYENEEAVDDSQLPKDRFSAERLKGVDSTLKIQPAELGDSAVYLCASSLMVKGAINTEAFFGQGTRLTVV.

The chain is built from TRBV5-1 and TRBJ2-2; TRBD2 matches at 9 bases. The germline V gene has CDR1 SGHRS and CDR2 YFSETQ. CDR3 length: 14 residues. V gave up 6 bases and J gave up 3 bases; unmatched junction bases: 3. CDR3: CASTVAGDTGELFF. The CDR3 DNA reads TGCGCCAGCACAGTAGCGGGGGACACCGGGGAGCTGTTTTTT.

The chain has TRBV18 and TRBJ1-3; possible D gene TRBD1, 5 bases. The CDR3 covers 18 residues. V was pared by 1 base and J by 1 base, with 17 bases between. Per the germline V gene, CDR1 is KGHSH and CDR2 is LQKENI. The DNA of the CDR3 is TGTGCCAGCTCACCACAGGGGATGGGGTCACTGTCTGGAAACACCATATATTTT. Translation gives CASSPQGMGSLSGNTIYF.

This chain links TRBV7-9 with TRBJ1-4, with D tentatively TRBD1 (6 bases). The CDR3 length is 16 residues. Trimming cost V 5 bases and J 7 bases, with 20 bases left between them. CDR1 is SEHNR and CDR2 is FQNEAQ in the germline V gene (reference sequence). As DNA, the CDR3 is TGTGCCAGCAGCCACGGAGGAGGGACAAGATTTGAAAAACTGTTTTTT. Translated, it gives CASSHGGGTRFEKLFF.

V is TRBV7-9 and J is TRBJ2-7; either TRBD1 or TRBD2 may supply D (7 bases each). The V gene lost 5 bases and the J gene lost 6 bases, with 14 bases spanning the gap. Per the germline V gene, CDR1 is SEHNR and CDR2 is FQNEAQ (reference sequence). This CDR3 comprises 13 residues. The CDR3 nucleotides read TGTGCCAGCAGCAGACAGGGAGGGCTCGAGCAGTACTTC. Translated: CASSRQGGLEQYF.

A remark on this clone: Different DNA sequences within this sample yield the same CDR3. V gene TRBV7-9 combines with J gene TRBJ2-3, with D tentatively TRBD2 (5 bases). The germline gives CDR1 SEHNR, CDR2 FQNEAQ (reference sequence). The CDR3 totals 15 residues. Trimming stripped 1 base from V and 0 bases from J, with 8 bases between. As DNA, the CDR3 is TGTGCCAGCAGCTTAGTTACGGGAAGCACAGATACGCAGTATTTT. It codes for CASSLVTGSTDTQYF.

The chain uses TRBV7-6 and TRBJ1-1; D unresolved. The germline V gene encodes CDR1 SGHVS and CDR2 FNYEAQ. The V end was cut by 2 bases, the J end by 0 bases, with 10 bases between. The CDR3 runs to 15 residues. This CDR3 reads CASSLLSVMNTEAFF. The CDR3 nucleotides are TGTGCCAGCAGCTTACTGTCGGTCATGAACACTGAAGCTTTCTTT.